Listed here are 20 T cell receptor beta chains from one sample, sequenced in a study of regulatory T cells in long-lasting Graves disease (dated by TCRdb to 2020 to 2023). The sample's time point label is to be understood as: newly diagnosed GD, antithyroid drugs for less than 3 months. RNA was extracted from PBMCs in TRIzol for both TCR sequencing and RNA sequencing. Receptor amplification or capture employed multiplex PCR. Sequencing was carried out with an Illumina HiSeq 4000. CDR3 regions were amplified by Arm-PCR with iRepertoire HTBI primers to construct TCR beta libraries. Through fastp at Q25 and MiXCR, TCRdb rebuilt clones from the public reads, retaining in-frame beta chains. Duplicate CDR3 protein sequences are folded into a single record with the most common DNA and genes. The sample includes around 470,000 distinct CDR3 sequences, with 12% to 15% observed a single time. Roughly a sixth of the sample belongs to the ten largest clones.

This same sample was also part of a study on T cells in Graves' hyperthyroidism and ophthalmopathy.

The sequencing here drew on peripheral blood mononuclear cells (PBMCs), taken at new diagnosis, from a patient treated with antithyroid drugs. These receptors all come from a woman aged 50 to 60 with Graves disease. Donor details come from another sample of the same person, matched by shared clones.

Only a few counts were recorded for this clonotype. V and J are TRBV29-1 and TRBJ1-3, with 7 bases lining up with TRBD1. Germline CDR1 is SQVTM and CDR2 is ANQGSEA. J was trimmed by 4 bases and V by 7 bases; bases with no gene match: 13. CDR3 length: 15 amino acids. The CDR3 spells CSGHKTGDSGNTIYF. The DNA of the CDR3 is TGCAGCGGACATAAAACAGGGGACTCGGGAAACACCATATATTTT.

This clonotype was detected many times. Given a much more abundant clone one base away, this may be a read error. This chain uses TRBV12-3 or TRBV12-4 with TRBJ2-3; D gene unclear. V was pared by 6 bases and J by 2 bases, with 9 bases between. CDR3 size: 13 residues. The CDR3 nucleotides are TGTGCCAGCAGCTTAACTATCACAGATACGCAGTATTTT. It encodes CASSLTITDTQYF.

The CDR3 region has the DNA TGTGCCAGCAGTATCAGGCCTCGGAGGAGCGGAAACACCATATATTTT. Residues: CASSIRPRRSGNTIYF. V gene TRBV2 combines with J gene TRBJ1-3, with no clear D. There are 16 residues in the CDR3. Per germline, CDR1 SNHLY and CDR2 FYNNEI. V was cut by 5 bases and J by 4 bases, with 18 bases left in between.

Ten or more counts support this clonotype. The genes are TRBV20-1 and TRBJ2-3, with 8 bases identical to TRBD2. The CDR3 totals 14 residues. The trim removed 6 bases at V and 2 bases at J, leaving 7 bases unmatched. CDR1 is DFQATT and CDR2 is SNEGSKA in the germline V gene (reference sequence). The CDR3 sequence is CSASGLGNTDTQYF. In nucleotides, the CDR3 is TGCAGTGCATCGGGACTAGGGAACACAGATACGCAGTATTTT.

At least ten counts were recorded for this clonotype. V gene TRBV28 combines with J gene TRBJ2-3; the D gene could be TRBD1 or TRBD2 (5 bases each). Germline lookup yields CDR1 MDHEN and CDR2 SYDVKM. The CDR3 sequence is 14 residues long. The V and J ends lost 2 bases and 5 bases respectively, with 11 bases between them. The chain's CDR3 is CASSLPGAGDTQYF. The DNA of the CDR3 is TGTGCCAGCAGTTTACCTGGGGCGGGAGATACGCAGTATTTT.

This clonotype turned up a few times. This CDR3 reads CVPRGQHEQFF. As DNA, the CDR3 is TGTGTCCCCAGGGGTCAGCATGAGCAGTTCTTC. This sequence joins TRBV24-1 and TRBJ2-1, with D tentatively TRBD1 (6 bases). Germline lookup yields CDR1 KGHDR and CDR2 SFDVKD. The CDR3 is 11 residues long.

The genes are TRBV4-2 and TRBJ1-1; D uncertain. The CDR3 has 15 amino acids. The V and J ends lost 0 bases and 0 bases respectively, with 8 bases between them. Germline V gene sequence: CDR1 LGHNA, CDR2 YNFKEQ. CDR3 region: CASSQDMVLNTEAFF. DNA of the CDR3: TGTGCCAGCAGCCAAGATATGGTTTTGAACACTGAAGCTTTCTTT.

The table lists this clonotype with many counts. The genes are TRBV28 and TRBJ2-1, with 8 positions matching TRBD2. CDR1 is MDHEN, CDR2 SYDVKM, per germline. The CDR3 consists of 15 residues. V lost 3 bases to trimming and J lost 5 bases; unmatched junction nucleotides: 6. In nucleotides, the CDR3 is TGTGCCAGCAGTTTTGTAGTAGCGGGAAACAATGAGCAGTTCTTC. The encoded protein is CASSFVVAGNNEQFF.

The J gene is TRBJ2-2, the V gene TRBV9; unclear D gene. V gave up 3 bases and J gave up 3 bases, with 6 bases separating them. Germline V gives CDR1 SGDLS, CDR2 YYNGEE. This CDR3 spans 13 amino acids. The CDR3 spells CASSDTDTGELFF. The CDR3 DNA reads as TGTGCCAGCAGCGACACCGACACCGGGGAGCTGTTTTTT.

This chain joins TRBV6-1 and TRBJ2-3; 8 bases align to TRBD2. The V gene's germline CDR1 is MNHNS and CDR2 SASEGT. Germline trimming cut 5 bases from V and 5 bases from J; bases unmatched to any gene: 6. The length of the CDR3 is 14 residues. The CDR3 DNA reads TGTGCCAGCAGTATAGGGACTAGAGAAGATACGCAGTATTTT. It codes for CASSIGTREDTQYF.

This clonotype has a handful of counts. The V call is TRBV12-3 or TRBV12-4, the J call TRBJ2-7, with a tentative D call TRBD2 (5 bases). V was pared by 4 bases and J by 5 bases, with 9 bases between. The CDR3 has 12 residues. CDR3: CASSYTRNEQYF. CDR3 DNA sequence: TGTGCCAGCAGTTATACTAGAAACGAGCAGTACTTC.

The sample holds many counts of this clonotype. The chain has TRBV6-1 and TRBJ2-1; 8 bases map to TRBD2. The CDR3 is 13 amino acids. The V gene end was trimmed by 3 bases and the J gene end by 9 bases; junction bases not matched to a gene: 4. Germline V gene data show CDR1 as MNHNS and CDR2 as SASEGT. The CDR3 sequence: CASSDGLAGEQFF. The CDR3 DNA follows: TGTGCCAGCAGTGACGGACTAGCTGGTGAGCAGTTCTTC.

On this clonotype: Being one base from a much bigger clone, this may be a read error. V is TRBV12-3 or TRBV12-4 and J is TRBJ2-5; 7 bases agree with TRBD1. V gave up 8 bases and J gave up 10 bases; unmatched junction bases: 10. CDR3 length: 12 residues. The CDR3: CASATGEGVQYF. The CDR3 DNA reads as TGTGCCAGCGCTACAGGGGAAGGGGTCCAGTACTTC.

This clonotype was observed many times. Being one base from a much bigger clone, this may be a read error. This CDR3 is CASGLGTGREQYF. The DNA for the CDR3 is TGTGCCAGCGGCTTAGGCACAGGACGCGAGCAGTACTTC. The chain joins TRBV7-8 to TRBJ2-7; D might be TRBD1 (5 bases). Per germline, CDR1 SGHVS and CDR2 FQNEAQ. The CDR3 has 13 residues.

The sample holds a few counts of this clonotype. The chain has TRBV28 and TRBJ2-7, with D possibly being TRBD2 (7 bases). CDR1 is MDHEN, CDR2 SYDVKM, per germline. The CDR3 has 14 residues. Trimming removed 3 bases at V and 2 bases at J, with 11 bases between. The CDR3 here is CASSFGGDTYEQYF. DNA of the CDR3: TGTGCCAGCAGTTTTGGGGGGGACACCTACGAGCAGTACTTC.

This clonotype was seen repeatedly, ten times or more. This chain joins TRBV28 and TRBJ1-2; 9 nucleotides line up with TRBD1. V shed 6 bases, J shed 4 bases, and the junction held 12 bases outside the gene matches. This CDR3 has 16 residues. The germline V gene has CDR1 MDHEN and CDR2 SYDVKM. CDR3 protein: CASSENSQGAIYGYTF. Here the CDR3 DNA reads TGTGCCAGCAGCGAAAATTCACAGGGGGCTATCTATGGCTACACCTTC.

Many counts were recorded for this clonotype. The chain carries TRBV2 and TRBJ2-1; D gene ambiguous. The V gene's germline CDR1 is SNHLY and CDR2 FYNNEI. CDR3 size: 12 residues. V shed 6 bases and J shed 3 bases, with 6 bases lying between them. CDR3 residues: CASRPVYNEQFF. The DNA for the CDR3 is TGTGCCAGCAGGCCCGTCTACAATGAGCAGTTCTTC. Looking up the rest from reference TRBV2 and TRBJ2-1 gives the full variable domain: EPEVTQTPSHQVTQMGQEVILRCVPISNHLYFYWYRQILGQKVEFLVSFYNNEISEKSEIFDDQFSVERPDGSNFTLKIRSTKLEDSAMYFCASRPVYNEQFFGPGTRLTVL.

The sample holds a few counts of this clonotype. The V call is TRBV6-1, the J call TRBJ2-2; 7 bases are a match to TRBD1. Trimming at V came to 6 bases and at J to 4 bases, leaving 5 bases not matched to a gene. This CDR3 is built from 14 residues. Germline CDR1 MNHNS, CDR2 SASEGT. The CDR3 nucleotides are TGTGCCAGCAGACCCGGGACAGCCACCGGGGAGCTGTTTTTT. Protein sequence: CASRPGTATGELFF.

This clonotype was seen at least ten times. This rearrangement joins TRBV28 to TRBJ2-5; D is undetermined. The CDR3 is made up of 13 amino acids. V lost 2 bases and J lost 5, with 9 bases in between. The germline V gene has CDR1 MDHEN and CDR2 SYDVKM. CDR3 bases: TGTGCCAGCAGTTTACCTAAACGGGAGACCCAGTACTTC. It is translated as CASSLPKRETQYF.

V usage is TRBV20-1 and J usage is TRBJ1-5; the D is unclear. The CDR3 runs to 15 residues. Trimming stripped 0 bases from V and 3 bases from J, with 12 bases between. Germline V gene lookup returns CDR1 DFQATT and CDR2 SNEGSKA (reference sequence). The CDR3 here is CSARDQRGFNQPQHF. Written as DNA, the CDR3 is TGCAGTGCTAGAGATCAACGGGGATTCAATCAGCCCCAGCATTTT.